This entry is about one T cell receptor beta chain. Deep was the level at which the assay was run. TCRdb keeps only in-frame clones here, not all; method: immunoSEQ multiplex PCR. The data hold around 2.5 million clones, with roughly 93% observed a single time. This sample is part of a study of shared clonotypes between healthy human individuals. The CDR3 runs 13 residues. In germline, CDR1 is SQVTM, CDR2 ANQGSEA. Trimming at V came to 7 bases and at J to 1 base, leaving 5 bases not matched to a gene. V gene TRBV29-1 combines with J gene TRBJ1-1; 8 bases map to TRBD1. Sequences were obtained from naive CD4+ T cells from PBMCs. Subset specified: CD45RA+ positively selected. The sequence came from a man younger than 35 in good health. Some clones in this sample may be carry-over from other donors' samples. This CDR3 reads CSDRTGQNTEAFF. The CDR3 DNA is TGCAGCGACAGGACAGGGCAGAACACTGAAGCTTTCTTT. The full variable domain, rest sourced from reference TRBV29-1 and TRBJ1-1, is SAVISQKPSRDICQRGTSLTIQCQVDSQVTMMFWYRQQPGQSLTLIATANQGSEATYESGFVIDKFPISRPNLTFSTLTVSNMSPEDSSIYLCSDRTGQNTEAFFGQGTRLTVV.